This T cell receptor beta chain comes out of a study of regulatory T cells in long-lasting Graves disease. Time point given: newly diagnosed GD, antithyroid drugs for less than 3 months. PBMCs provided the RNA from which the TCR library was made. This clonotype was counted at least ten times. CDR3 regions were amplified by Arm-PCR using iRepertoire HTBI primers to build TCR beta libraries. MiXCR, applied by TCRdb to the multiplex PCR reads, yields one record per CDR3 protein. The table includes roughly 320,000 distinct CDR3 sequences, roughly 17% detected once. These same records also appear under a second study, on T cells in Graves' hyperthyroidism and ophthalmopathy.

This specimen was peripheral blood mononuclear cells (PBMCs), taken at new diagnosis, from a patient treated with antithyroid drugs. The TCR was taken from a man between 35 and 55 years old with Graves disease.

The CDR3 region has the DNA TGCGCCAGCAGCTTTATGTGGGGCGGTGAAGCCGGGGAGCTGTTTTTT. Residues: CASSFMWGGEAGELFF. This chain links TRBV5-1 with TRBJ2-2, with D possibly TRBD1 on 5 matching bases. Deletions cut 2 bases from V and 6 bases from J, with 17 bases between. This CDR3 has 16 amino acids. CDR1 and CDR2 (germline): SGHRS, YFSETQ.